The 23 T cell receptor beta chains below were found in one sample sequenced in a study of T cells in localized non-small cell lung cancer (dated by TCRdb to 2018 to 2020). Receptors were amplified or captured by the immunoSEQ multiplex PCR assay. TCRdb took over this immuneACCESS table, retaining in-frame rearrangements with V and J assigned. Such tables are incomplete; in checked studies, under half of the missing clones stem from an unresolved V gene, and the remainder is unexplained. This sample holds 72,000 or so clones; approximately 84% were observed only once. Of the sample, around an eighth is held by the ten largest clones. The source was peripheral blood, collected before any cancer treatment. Source of these receptors: an older female donor with stage I lung adenocarcinoma.

This chain uses TRBV10-3 with TRBJ2-7; 9 bases agree with TRBD1. V trimming: 8 bases; J trimming: 4 bases; junction bases outside the gene matches: 0. This CDR3 contains 11 residues. Germline assignment: CDR1 ENHRY and CDR2 SYGVKD. The CDR3 loop reads CAIDRGYEQYF. The CDR3 nucleotides are TGTGCCATCGACAGGGGGTACGAGCAGTACTTC.

Here the CDR3 reads CSVSAYEAFF. In DNA form, the CDR3 reads TGCAGCGTTTCCGCTTATGAAGCTTTCTTT. The V and J genes are TRBV29-1 and TRBJ1-1; D not resolved. The CDR3 is 10 residues long. V was clipped by 5 bases and J by 7 bases, with 8 bases between them. Germline V gene sequence: CDR1 SQVTM, CDR2 ANQGSEA.

This chain uses TRBV9 with TRBJ2-3; D unresolved. Germline CDR1 SGDLS, CDR2 YYNGEE. V lost 3 bases and J lost 7, with 12 bases in between. The CDR3 is 13 amino acids. For the CDR3, the DNA is TGTGCCAGCAGCGATTTCGTGTCCAATACGCAGTATTTT. It codes for CASSDFVSNTQYF.

The chain is built from TRBV10-1 and TRBJ2-3; 10 nucleotides match TRBD1. V shed 6 bases and J 6 bases; nucleotides not matched to a gene: 6. The V gene's germline CDR1 is WNHNN and CDR2 SYGVQD (reference sequence). The CDR3 loop spans 14 amino acids. CDR3 in DNA: TGCGCCAGCAGCCGGGACAGGGGTCGGGATACGCAGTATTTT. It translates to CASSRDRGRDTQYF.

V and J are TRBV1 and TRBJ2-5. TRBV1 is reported as a pseudogene. This CDR3 region has 16 residues. The CDR3 sequence: CTSSQGSRGPKETQYF. In DNA form, the CDR3 reads TGCACCAGCAGCCAAGGTTCTCGGGGGCCTAAAGAGACCCAGTACTTC.

The chain joins TRBV9 to TRBJ2-7, with 9 bases lining up with TRBD1. J gave up 4 bases and V 4 bases, and 9 bases lay outside the gene matches. The CDR3 extends over 15 amino acids. Looked up from germline, CDR1 is SGDLS and CDR2 is YYNGEE. CDR3 in DNA: TGTGCCAGCAGCTACCGGGACAGGGCCCCTTACGAGCAGTACTTC. Amino acid sequence: CASSYRDRAPYEQYF.

The chain couples TRBV6-1 to TRBJ2-1; D is perhaps TRBD2 (6 bases). Germline V gene sequence: CDR1 MNHNS, CDR2 SASEGT. This CDR3 has 12 amino acids. Trimming cost V 6 bases and J 5 bases, with 8 bases left between them. The DNA of the CDR3 is TGTGCCAGCAGCCGGAGGGACAATGAGCAGTTCTTC. Translating gives CASSRRDNEQFF.

The count of this clone is one. The rearrangement joins TRBV18 to TRBJ2-5; TRBD1 might be the D (6 bases). The V end was cut by 1 base, the J end by 5 bases, with 14 bases between. The CDR3 runs to 15 residues. CDR1 and CDR2 (germline): KGHSH, LQKENI. The CDR3 here is CASSPQGHPQETQYF. CDR3 nucleotides: TGTGCCAGCTCACCACAGGGACACCCTCAGGAGACCCAGTACTTC.

The CDR3 reads CASSQWGSIYNEQFF. In DNA form, the CDR3 reads TGTGCCAGCTCACAGTGGGGTTCCATCTACAATGAGCAGTTCTTC. The chain recombines TRBV18 with TRBJ2-1, with D hard to call. CDR3 length equals 15 residues. Trimming took 4 bases from V and 3 from J, leaving 13 bases between them. Germline loops: CDR1 KGHSH, CDR2 LQKENI.

The chain has TRBV9 and TRBJ1-5; the D gene is possibly TRBD1 (6 bases). The CDR3 runs to 19 residues. V shed 7 bases and J shed 2 bases, with 28 bases lying between them. Germline lookup yields CDR1 SGDLS and CDR2 YYNGEE. CDR3 residues: CASRPLSRDTDFRNQPQHF. In DNA, the CDR3 is TGTGCCAGCCGACCTTTATCCCGGGACACCGACTTCCGCAATCAGCCCCAGCATTTT. The whole variable domain, filled in from reference TRBV9 and TRBJ1-5, reads DSGVTQTPKHLITATGQRVTLRCSPRSGDLSVYWYQQSLDQGLQFLIQYYNGEERAKGNILERFSAQQFPDLHSELNLSSLELGDSALYFCASRPLSRDTDFRNQPQHFGDGTRLSIL.

The chain couples TRBV4-1 to TRBJ1-6; 7 nucleotides align to TRBD1. The trim removed 0 bases at V and 9 bases at J, leaving 5 bases unmatched. In germline, CDR1 is MGHRA, CDR2 YSYEKL. The CDR3 has 15 amino acids. CDR3 residues: CASSQDARGSSPLHF. CDR3 bases: TGCGCCAGCAGCCAAGATGCCAGGGGGTCTTCACCCCTCCACTTT.

The genes are TRBV29-1 and TRBJ2-5; TRBD1 or TRBD2 may be the D gene (6 bases each). Trimming cost V 1 base and J 6 bases, with 15 bases left between them. Germline V gene sequence: CDR1 SQVTM, CDR2 ANQGSEA. The CDR3 spans 14 residues. CDR3 DNA sequence: TGCAGCGTTGAAGCCTCGTCTGGGGGGCAGACCCAGTACTTC. It is translated as CSVEASSGGQTQYF.

V usage is TRBV7-2 and J usage is TRBJ1-4; 8 bases line up with TRBD1. Germline values: CDR1 SGHTA, CDR2 FQGNSA. V lost 5 bases, J lost 8 bases, and 10 bases stayed unmatched. The CDR3 runs 15 residues. This CDR3 is CASSKGQGRGEKLFF. CDR3 coding DNA: TGTGCCAGCAGCAAAGGACAGGGCCGGGGGGAAAAACTGTTTTTT.

The genes are TRBV5-8 and TRBJ2-5, with TRBD2 matching 7 bases. This CDR3 has 16 amino acids. V gave up 3 bases and J gave up 1 base; unmatched junction bases: 9. Germline lookup yields CDR1 SGHTS and CDR2 YDEGEE. CDR3 sequence (DNA): TGTGCCAGCAGCTCGGGGCTAGCGGCCATCCAAGAGACCCAGTACTTC. Its protein product is CASSSGLAAIQETQYF.

The V gene is TRBV4-1, the J gene TRBJ2-3; TRBD1 aligns across 10 bases. V was clipped by 0 bases and J by 1 base; unmatched bases: 7. There are 18 residues in the CDR3. Germline CDR1 and CDR2: MGHRA and YSYEKL. CDR3 sequence: CASSQDTSDRGGTDTQYF. CDR3 coding DNA: TGCGCCAGCAGCCAAGATACGTCGGACAGGGGGGGCACAGATACGCAGTATTTT.

This clone appeared a few times. The CDR3 DNA reads TGTGCCAGCAGTTTCGCCTCTTGGGGTTCACCCCTCCACTTT. Its translation: CASSFASWGSPLHF. The chain uses TRBV27 and TRBJ1-6; no clear D. V dropped 3 bases and J dropped 9 bases, with 12 bases sitting between them. The length of the CDR3 is 14 residues. CDR1 and CDR2 (germline): MNHEY, SMNVEV (reference sequence).

This clone occurred once. This rearrangement joins TRBV11-3 to TRBJ2-4, with D perhaps being TRBD1 or TRBD2 (6 bases each). The germline V and J ends were trimmed by 3 bases and 5 bases, with 8 bases remaining between them. Germline CDR1 SGHNT, CDR2 YENEEA. The CDR3 sequence is 13 residues long. CDR3 sequence reads: CASSFGGQNIQYF. The CDR3 DNA is TGTGCCAGCAGCTTTGGGGGGCAAAACATTCAGTACTTC.

The J gene is TRBJ2-7, the V gene TRBV6-6; D tentatively fits TRBD1 or TRBD2 (5 bases each). V was clipped by 6 bases and J by 2 bases, with 14 bases between them. This CDR3 comprises 14 residues. Germline V gene data show CDR1 as MNHNY and CDR2 as SVGAGI (reference sequence). CDR3 amino acids: CASRPSGTTYEQYF. The DNA for the CDR3 is TGTGCCAGCAGACCTTCAGGGACCACCTACGAGCAGTACTTC.

This clone was recorded only once. The chain carries TRBV7-9 and TRBJ2-6; 11 nucleotides match TRBD1. Germline CDR1 SEHNR, CDR2 FQNEAQ (reference sequence). The trim removed 2 bases at V and 2 bases at J, leaving 2 bases unmatched. The CDR3 extends over 17 amino acids. The CDR3 DNA is TGTGCCAGCAGCTTAATGGACAGGGGGCCTGGGGCCAACGTCCTGACTTTC. It yields the protein CASSLMDRGPGANVLTF.

This clone is a singleton in its sample. This chain joins TRBV4-2 and TRBJ2-1; 10 positions agree with TRBD2. Germline CDR1 and CDR2: LGHNA and YNFKEQ. The V gene end was trimmed by 1 base and the J gene end by 4 bases; junction bases not matched to a gene: 4. The CDR3 sequence is 16 residues long. The CDR3 loop is CASSQVGTSAYNEQFF. In DNA form, the CDR3 reads TGTGCCAGCAGCCAAGTGGGGACTAGCGCATACAATGAGCAGTTCTTC.

The chain carries TRBV6-1 and TRBJ1-2; a weak D match, TRBD1 (5 bases). The CDR3 contains 16 residues. Germline CDR1 reads MNHNS; CDR2 reads SASEGT. The V end lost 4 bases, the J end lost 0 bases, and 15 bases lay between the germline ends. In DNA, the CDR3 is TGTGCCAGCAGTGGAAAGCAGGGTATACCTAACTATGGCTACACCTTC. As protein: CASSGKQGIPNYGYTF.

The rearrangement joins TRBV11-3 to TRBJ1-4; a possible D gene is TRBD1 (6 bases). There are 13 residues in the CDR3. V lost 0 bases to trimming and J lost 13 bases, with 12 bases between them. The germline gives CDR1 SGHNT, CDR2 YENEEA. The CDR3 loop is CASSLEGAAGLFF. The CDR3 bases are TGTGCCAGCAGCTTAGAGGGGGCAGCCGGACTGTTTTTT. Full variable domain (remainder filled in from reference TRBV11-3 and TRBJ1-4): EAGVVQSPRYKIIEKKQPVAFWCNPISGHNTLYWYLQNLGQGPELLIRYENEEAVDDSQLPKDRFSAERLKGVDSTLKIQPAELGDSAVYLCASSLEGAAGLFFGSGTQLSVL.

V gene TRBV7-8 combines with J gene TRBJ2-1, with unresolved D. Trimming took 7 bases from V and 0 from J, leaving 4 bases between them. Germline V gene sequence: CDR1 SGHVS, CDR2 FQNEAQ. This CDR3 region has 12 residues. The DNA of the CDR3 is TGTGCCAGCAAAGGCTCCTACAATGAGCAGTTCTTC. Protein product: CASKGSYNEQFF.